This TCR beta chain was sequenced in a study of CD8 T cells in acute hepatitis C reinfection. The time point: naive CD8 control sorted from an acute-time-point sample. A positive HCV RNA or antibody test following a negative test within 24 weeks defined acute primary infection. CDR3 size: 15 residues. V gave up 4 bases and J gave up 3 bases; unmatched junction bases: 9. Germline-derived CDR1 and CDR2 are PRHDT and FYEKMQ (reference sequence). Method: immunoSEQ multiplex PCR; TCRdb's copy keeps in-frame clones and lacks some. In the table there are about 38,000 clones, about 87% of which are singletons.

The sequence was obtained from a man aged 25 to 40 with chronic hepatitis C. The chain recombines TRBV13 with TRBJ2-7; 7 bases are shared with TRBD2. The material sequenced was naive CD8+ T cells from PBMCs. The DNA of the CDR3 is TGTGCCAGCAGCTCCCCCCCGGGGGGTTACTACGAGCAGTACTTC. Amino acid sequence: CASSSPPGGYYEQYF.